These 18 T cell receptor beta chains share one sample of origin, sequenced in a study of T cell responses to AZD1222 COVID-19 vaccine. Assay: immunoSEQ multiplex PCR; the TCRdb copy retains only in-frame clones and omits some. In the table there are about 97,000 clones, approximately 89% of which are singletons. Specimen: peripheral blood, collected 28 days after the second AZD1222 dose. The origin of the receptors is an adult who received the AZD1222 COVID-19 vaccine.

The V and J genes are TRBV5-1 and TRBJ2-2; perhaps TRBD1 as D (6 bases). Germline V gives CDR1 SGHRS, CDR2 YFSETQ. The CDR3 totals 15 residues. With 1 base removed from V and 1 base from J, the gap between germline ends came to 8 bases. The CDR3 loop is CASSLTGLNTGELFF. The CDR3 nucleotides read TGCGCCAGCAGCTTGACAGGGCTGAACACCGGGGAGCTGTTTTTT. The full variable domain, completed using reference TRBV5-1 and TRBJ2-2, is KAGVTQTPRYLIKTRGQQVTLSCSPISGHRSVSWYQQTPGQGLQFLFEYFSETQRNKGNFPGRFSGRQFSNSRSEMNVSTLELGDSALYLCASSLTGLNTGELFFGEGSRLTVL.

The V call is TRBV6-2 or TRBV6-3, the J call TRBJ2-2; tentative D call: TRBD1 (6 bases). Per germline, CDR1 MNHEY and CDR2 SVGEGT. Between the trimmed V and J ends, which lost 6 bases and 3 bases, there was a span of 11 bases. The CDR3 has 14 amino acids. CDR3 sequence: CASSRGVYTGELFF. CDR3 sequence (DNA): TGTGCCAGCAGCAGGGGCGTTTACACCGGGGAGCTGTTTTTT.

The genes are TRBV7-8 and TRBJ1-1, with D perhaps TRBD1 (6 bases). The CDR3 loop spans 13 amino acids. In germline, CDR1 is SGHVS, CDR2 FQNEAQ. V was clipped by 1 base and J by 6 bases, with 9 bases between them. The CDR3 reads CASSLGGASEAFF. The CDR3 bases are TGTGCCAGCAGCTTAGGGGGGGCGTCTGAAGCTTTCTTT.

The rearrangement links TRBV9 to TRBJ2-3; 12 nucleotides align to TRBD2. Germline V CDR1 and CDR2: SGDLS, YYNGEE. V dropped 1 base and J dropped 4; count of bases not matched to a gene: 7. This CDR3 spans 17 amino acids. CDR3 sequence reads: CASSVMASGRAADTQYF. CDR3 DNA sequence: TGTGCCAGCAGCGTAATGGCTAGCGGGAGGGCCGCAGATACGCAGTATTTT.

V and J are TRBV5-1 and TRBJ2-1, with a weak D call TRBD1 (5 bases). Germline V gene lookup returns CDR1 SGHRS and CDR2 YFSETQ. The CDR3 loop spans 15 amino acids. V shed 9 bases and J shed 5 bases, with 21 bases lying between them. The CDR3 here is CATRPDIPINNEQFF. The CDR3 region has the DNA TGCGCCACCAGACCGGACATACCAATAAACAATGAGCAGTTCTTC.

The chain links TRBV27 to TRBJ2-3; tentative D call: TRBD1 (5 bases). Trimming removed 10 bases at V and 5 bases at J, with 16 bases between. The length of the CDR3 is 13 residues. Looked up from germline, CDR1 is MNHEY and CDR2 is SMNVEV (reference sequence). In DNA form, the CDR3 reads TGTGCCACCAAAGGGGCAGGGAAAGATACGCAGTATTTT. Translating gives CATKGAGKDTQYF.

V is TRBV7-2 and J is TRBJ2-3, with unresolved D. CDR1 and CDR2 (germline): SGHTA, FQGNSA. The CDR3 is 13 residues long. V was shortened by 5 bases and J by 6 bases, with 12 bases between the two germline ends. The CDR3 protein is CASSPVAIDTQYF. The CDR3 region has the DNA TGTGCCAGCAGCCCAGTAGCTATTGATACGCAGTATTTT. Together with reference TRBV7-2 and TRBJ2-3, the CDR3 gives the full variable domain: GAGVSQSPSNKVTEKGKDVELRCDPISGHTALYWYRQSLGQGLEFLIYFQGNSAPDKSGLPSDRFSAERTGGSVSTLTIQRTQQEDSAVYLCASSPVAIDTQYFGPGTRLTVL.

This clone was observed a single time. This rearrangement joins TRBV6-5 to TRBJ1-2; 7 nucleotides line up with TRBD1. With V trimmed by 6 bases and J by 6 bases, 4 bases remained unmatched. The V gene's germline CDR1 is MNHEY and CDR2 SVGAGI. The CDR3 spans 12 residues. The CDR3 DNA reads as TGTGCCAGCAGAGACAGGGAGAATGGCTACACCTTC. Protein product: CASRDRENGYTF.

V usage is TRBV23-1 and J usage is TRBJ1-1, with 11 bases fitting TRBD1. TRBV23-1 is flagged as an ORF with uncertain function. V lost 3 bases and J lost 7; bases outside the gene matches: 7. This CDR3 has 15 amino acids. CDR3 region: CASSHSGTGGFEAFF. CDR3 bases: TGCGCCAGCAGTCACTCCGGGACAGGGGGTTTTGAAGCTTTCTTT.

In its sample, this clone was seen once. The rearrangement uses TRBV7-9 and TRBJ1-2, with a weak D call TRBD1 (5 bases). The CDR3 extends over 13 amino acids. From germline, CDR1 is SEHNR and CDR2 FQNEAQ (reference sequence). Trimming left V 1 base short and J 3 bases short, with 6 bases between. The DNA for the CDR3 is TGTGCCAGCAGCTTAGAGGGGCACTATGGCTACACCTTC. This encodes CASSLEGHYGYTF. The full variable domain, with the rest looked up from reference TRBV7-9 and TRBJ1-2, is DTGVSQNPRHKITKRGQNVTFRCDPISEHNRLYWYRQTLGQGPEFLTYFQNEAQLEKSRLLSDRFSAERPKGSFSTLEIQRTEQGDSAMYLCASSLEGHYGYTFGSGTRLTVV.

CDR3 loop: CASSRARGSYNEQFF. The CDR3 DNA sequence: TGTGCCAGCAGCCGTGCAAGGGGCTCCTACAATGAGCAGTTCTTC. The genes are TRBV7-3 and TRBJ2-1; D possibly corresponds to TRBD1 (5 bases). The ends were cut back, 5 bases at V and 0 bases at J, with 11 bases in the middle. The V gene's germline CDR1 is SGHTA and CDR2 FQGTGA. CDR3 size: 15 residues.

The chain recombines TRBV5-4 with TRBJ2-7; D is ambiguous. The CDR3 contains 12 residues. Germline V gene sequence: CDR1 SGHNT, CDR2 YYREEE (reference sequence). V lost 2 bases to trimming and J lost 2 bases, with 5 bases between them. The CDR3 is CASSFSAYEQYF. CDR3 coding DNA: TGTGCCAGCAGCTTCTCGGCCTACGAGCAGTACTTC. Full variable domain (remainder filled in from reference TRBV5-4 and TRBJ2-7): ETGVTQSPTHLIKTRGQQVTLRCSSQSGHNTVSWYQQALGQGPQFIFQYYREEENGRGNFPPRFSGLQFPNYSSELNVNALELDDSALYLCASSFSAYEQYFGPGTRLTVT.

This sequence joins TRBV27 and TRBJ1-2; TRBD1 aligns across 7 bases. V was pared by 2 bases and J by 7 bases, with 10 bases of the junction left unmatched. Germline V lookup: CDR1 MNHEY, CDR2 SMNVEV (reference sequence). The CDR3 is 15 amino acids. The CDR3 DNA follows: TGTGCCAGCAGTTTAAGCGGGACAGTTAGGTCTGGCTACACCTTC. Translation: CASSLSGTVRSGYTF.

The genes are TRBV5-1 and TRBJ1-2; 10 positions agree with TRBD1. This CDR3 spans 13 amino acids. Germline lookup yields CDR1 SGHRS and CDR2 YFSETQ. The junction had 3 bases not matched to a gene; V was cut back by 5 bases and J by 5 bases. The chain's CDR3 is CASSGQGGYGYTF. DNA of the CDR3: TGCGCCAGCAGTGGACAGGGGGGGTATGGCTACACCTTC.

The chain employs TRBV19 and TRBJ2-7; 11 positions agree with TRBD2. Trimming removed 5 bases from V and 5 bases from J; junction bases left unmatched: 8. CDR3 size: 15 residues. Per germline, CDR1 LNHDA and CDR2 SQIVND (reference sequence). The CDR3 sequence: CASSPGSGRGNEQYF. DNA for the CDR3: TGTGCCAGTAGTCCCGGTAGCGGGAGGGGGAACGAGCAGTACTTC.

The chain combines TRBV5-1 with TRBJ2-1; 9 bases fit TRBD1. J lost 3 bases, V lost 4 bases, and 5 bases had no gene match. The CDR3 is 15 amino acids. CDR1 and CDR2 from the germline V gene are SGHRS and YFSETQ. The CDR3 here is CASSPGTGYYNEQFF. CDR3 in DNA: TGCGCCAGCAGCCCGGGGACAGGGTACTACAATGAGCAGTTCTTC.

The chain is built from TRBV11-1 and TRBJ2-7; D is undetermined. The CDR3 is 14 amino acids. V lost 5 bases and J 6 bases, leaving 17 bases between the germline ends. In germline, CDR1 is SGHAT, CDR2 FQDESV (reference sequence). CDR3 loop: CASSLFGGSSEQYF. The CDR3 DNA sequence: TGTGCCAGCAGCCTTTTTGGTGGATCAAGCGAGCAGTACTTC.

The genes are TRBV10-2 and TRBJ1-5; D gene unclear. The CDR3 is 14 amino acids. V lost 3 bases and J lost 6, with 12 bases in between. Germline V CDR1 and CDR2: WSHSY, SAAADI. CDR3 loop: CASSDVAVAQPQHF. In DNA, the CDR3 is TGCGCCAGCAGTGATGTTGCAGTAGCTCAGCCCCAGCATTTT.